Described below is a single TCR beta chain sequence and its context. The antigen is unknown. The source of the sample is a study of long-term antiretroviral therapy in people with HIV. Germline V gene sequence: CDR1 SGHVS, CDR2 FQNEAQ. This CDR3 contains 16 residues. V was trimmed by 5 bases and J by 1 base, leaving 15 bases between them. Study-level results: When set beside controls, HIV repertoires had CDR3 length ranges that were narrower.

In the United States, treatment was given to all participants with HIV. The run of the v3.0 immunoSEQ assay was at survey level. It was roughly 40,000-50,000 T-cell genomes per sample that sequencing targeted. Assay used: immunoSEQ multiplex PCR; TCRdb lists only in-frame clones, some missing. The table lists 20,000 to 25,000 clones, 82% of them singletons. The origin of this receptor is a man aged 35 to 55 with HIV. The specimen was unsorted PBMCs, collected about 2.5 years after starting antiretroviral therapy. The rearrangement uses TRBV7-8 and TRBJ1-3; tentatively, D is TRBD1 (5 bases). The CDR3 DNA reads TGTGCCAGCAGCCTCGGGACGGGACGATCTGGAAACACCATATATTTT. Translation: CASSLGTGRSGNTIYF.